The 15 T cell receptor beta chains reported below all come from one sample, sequenced in a study of T cell responses to AZD1222 COVID-19 vaccine. The table came from immunoSEQ multiplex PCR; TCRdb's copy has only in-frame clones and leaves some out. This repertoire shows about 100,000 clones, 80% to 95% found once; its top ten account for 7.5% to 9.5%. The sequences come from peripheral blood, collected 28 days after the second AZD1222 dose. Receptors were obtained from an adult who received the AZD1222 COVID-19 vaccine.

The chain uses TRBV18 and TRBJ2-4; 9 nucleotides match TRBD1. V lost 3 bases, J lost 5 bases, and 5 bases stayed unmatched. Germline-derived CDR1 and CDR2 are KGHSH and LQKENI. This CDR3 is built from 15 residues. CDR3 in DNA: TGTGCCAGCTCACCGCGGACAGGGGTTGAAAACATTCAGTACTTC. Translated, it gives CASSPRTGVENIQYF.

This sequence joins TRBV10-1 and TRBJ2-1; 7 bases are a match to TRBD2. From germline, CDR1 is WNHNN and CDR2 SYGVQD (reference sequence). This CDR3 has 15 amino acids. V lost 3 bases and J lost 4; bases outside the gene matches: 6. DNA for the CDR3: TGCGCCAGCAGTGAATCGGGGGGTCCTTACAATGAGCAGTTCTTC. It translates to CASSESGGPYNEQFF.

The V and J genes are TRBV5-4 and TRBJ2-1; TRBD2 is a possible D gene (5 bases). The CDR3 has 14 residues. Germline CDR1 SGHNT, CDR2 YYREEE (reference sequence). V was clipped by 0 bases and J by 7 bases, with 11 bases between them. CDR3 DNA sequence: TGTGCCAGCAGCTTGGCGCTAGCCTCGAATGAGCAGTTCTTC. Protein product: CASSLALASNEQFF.

This clone was observed a handful of times. J is TRBJ2-5 and V is TRBV19; tentative D call: TRBD2 (6 bases). V dropped 3 bases and J dropped 7 bases, with 18 bases sitting between them. The CDR3 totals 15 residues. Looked up from germline, CDR1 is LNHDA and CDR2 is SQIVND (reference sequence). CDR3 bases: TGTGCCAGTAGTATTCAGGAGGGGAACCGGCGGACCCAGTACTTC. Its translation is CASSIQEGNRRTQYF.

This sequence joins TRBV2 and TRBJ1-2, with TRBD1 matching over 7 bases. The V gene's germline CDR1 is SNHLY and CDR2 FYNNEI. Losses at the gene ends were 6 bases for V and 4 bases for J; bases not matched to a gene: 14. The CDR3 totals 16 residues. This CDR3 reads CASSAGRDRRFYGYTF. CDR3 nucleotides: TGTGCCAGCAGCGCCGGACGGGACAGAAGATTCTATGGCTACACCTTC.

The rearrangement links TRBV5-1 to TRBJ1-2; a possible D gene is TRBD1 (6 bases). The germline CDR1 and CDR2 sequences are SGHRS and YFSETQ. This CDR3 contains 15 residues. With 4 bases removed from V and 6 bases from J, the gap between germline ends came to 19 bases. As DNA, the CDR3 is TGCGCCAGCAGCCTTTGGGGGGGCCTTGATAATGGCTACACCTTC. Its protein product is CASSLWGGLDNGYTF.

The J gene is TRBJ1-5, the V gene TRBV28; D is uncertain. This CDR3 has 14 amino acids. Per the germline V gene, CDR1 is MDHEN and CDR2 is SYDVKM. Trimming took off 3 bases at V and 0 bases at J, with 6 bases between the two ends. The CDR3 here is CASSFLGSNQPQHF. Written as DNA, the CDR3 is TGTGCCAGCAGTTTTCTCGGTAGCAATCAGCCCCAGCATTTT.

This chain joins TRBV6-4 and TRBJ2-1; 11 bases are a match to TRBD2. In germline, CDR1 is MRHNA, CDR2 SNTAGT. With V trimmed by 6 bases and J by 6 bases, 13 bases remained unmatched. The CDR3 has 17 amino acids. The CDR3 loop reads CASSQGVLAGGFNEQFF. For the CDR3, the DNA is TGTGCCAGCAGCCAAGGGGTGCTAGCGGGGGGTTTCAATGAGCAGTTCTTC.

The chain carries TRBV29-1 and TRBJ2-1; TRBD1 might be the D (6 bases). Per the germline V gene, CDR1 is SQVTM and CDR2 is ANQGSEA. With 8 bases removed from V and 4 bases from J, the gap between germline ends came to 12 bases. This CDR3 spans 12 amino acids. The CDR3 spells CSSGDTYNEQFF. The CDR3 DNA is TGCAGCTCAGGGGACACGTACAATGAGCAGTTCTTC.

The chain joins TRBV6-5 to TRBJ2-5, with 9 positions matching TRBD2. With 6 bases clipped from V and 6 bases from J, the junction kept 5 bases outside the gene matches. There are 13 residues in the CDR3. The germline V gene has CDR1 MNHEY and CDR2 SVGAGI. CDR3 loop: CASRRGGEKTQYF. The CDR3 DNA reads as TGTGCCAGCAGGCGGGGGGGCGAAAAGACCCAGTACTTC.

This clone was recorded only once. The V gene is TRBV19, the J gene TRBJ2-3; D ambiguous. Germline values: CDR1 LNHDA, CDR2 SQIVND (reference sequence). Trimming took off 6 bases at V and 1 base at J, with 5 bases between the two ends. The CDR3 spans 12 residues. CDR3 coding DNA: TGTGCCAGTAGCCCCCGCACAGATACGCAGTATTTT. As protein: CASSPRTDTQYF.

The rearrangement links TRBV2 to TRBJ1-2, with a weak D call TRBD1 (5 bases). The CDR3 covers 14 residues. V shed 8 bases and J shed 3 bases, with 16 bases lying between them. Germline CDR1 reads SNHLY; CDR2 reads FYNNEI. The CDR3 is CASVRDTLYYGYTF. The CDR3 DNA is TGTGCCAGCGTCAGGGATACTTTATACTATGGCTACACCTTC.

The chain has TRBV6-1 and TRBJ1-1; D not certain. V lost 2 bases, J lost 11 bases, and 9 bases lay in between. Germline values: CDR1 MNHNS, CDR2 SASEGT. The CDR3 totals 11 residues. This CDR3 is CASSESVGAFF. CDR3 nucleotides: TGTGCCAGCAGTGAATCAGTGGGGGCTTTCTTT.

The chain is built from TRBV4-3 and TRBJ2-2; TRBD2 agrees at 14 bases. The V and J ends lost 4 bases and 5 bases, in that order; junction bases with no gene match: 6. Per the germline V gene, CDR1 is LGHNA and CDR2 is YSLEER. The CDR3 extends over 17 amino acids. This CDR3 is CASSPGTSGSYTGELFF. CDR3 sequence (DNA): TGCGCCAGCAGCCCAGGGACTAGCGGGAGTTATACCGGGGAGCTGTTTTTT.

This rearrangement joins TRBV19 to TRBJ1-2; TRBD1 aligns across 7 bases. Looked up from germline, CDR1 is LNHDA and CDR2 is SQIVND (reference sequence). This CDR3 contains 13 residues. V shed 7 bases and J 8 bases; nucleotides not matched to a gene: 10. CDR3 in DNA: TGTGCCAGTATGTGGAGCAGGGGGAACGGCTACACCTTC. This codes for CASMWSRGNGYTF.